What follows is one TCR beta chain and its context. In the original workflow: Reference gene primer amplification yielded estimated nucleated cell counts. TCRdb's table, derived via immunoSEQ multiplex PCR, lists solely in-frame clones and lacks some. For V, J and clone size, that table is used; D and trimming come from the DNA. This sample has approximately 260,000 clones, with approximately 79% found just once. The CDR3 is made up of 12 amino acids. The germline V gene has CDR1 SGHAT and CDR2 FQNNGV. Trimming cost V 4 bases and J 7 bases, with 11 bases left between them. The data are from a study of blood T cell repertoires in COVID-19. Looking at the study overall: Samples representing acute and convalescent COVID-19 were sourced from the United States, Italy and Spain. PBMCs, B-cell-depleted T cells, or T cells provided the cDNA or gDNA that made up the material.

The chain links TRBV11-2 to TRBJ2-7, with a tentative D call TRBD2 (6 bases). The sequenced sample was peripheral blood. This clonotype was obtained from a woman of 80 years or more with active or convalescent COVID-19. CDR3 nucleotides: TGTGCCAGCAGCTATCTACGGGGGGAGCAGTACTTC. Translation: CASSYLRGEQYF.